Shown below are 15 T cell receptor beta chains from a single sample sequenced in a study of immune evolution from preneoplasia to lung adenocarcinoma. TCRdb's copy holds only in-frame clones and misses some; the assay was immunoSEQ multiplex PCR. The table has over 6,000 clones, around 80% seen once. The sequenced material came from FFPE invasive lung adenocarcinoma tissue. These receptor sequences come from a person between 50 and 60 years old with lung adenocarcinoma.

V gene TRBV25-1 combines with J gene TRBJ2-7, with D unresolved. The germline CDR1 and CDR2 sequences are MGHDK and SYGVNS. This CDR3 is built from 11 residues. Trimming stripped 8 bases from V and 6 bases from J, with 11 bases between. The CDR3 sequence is CASAGPAEQYF. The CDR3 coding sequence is TGTGCCAGCGCCGGGCCGGCCGAGCAGTACTTC.

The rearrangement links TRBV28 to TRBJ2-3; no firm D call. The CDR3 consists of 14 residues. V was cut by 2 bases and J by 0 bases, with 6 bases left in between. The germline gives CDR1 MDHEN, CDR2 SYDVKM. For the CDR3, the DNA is TGTGCCAGCAGTTTACAAGACAGCACAGATACGCAGTATTTT. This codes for CASSLQDSTDTQYF.

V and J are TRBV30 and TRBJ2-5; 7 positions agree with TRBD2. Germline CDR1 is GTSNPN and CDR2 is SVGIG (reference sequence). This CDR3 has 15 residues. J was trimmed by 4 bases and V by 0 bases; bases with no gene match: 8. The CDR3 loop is CAWSVLGGRTETQYF. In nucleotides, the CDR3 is TGTGCCTGGAGTGTACTCGGCGGGAGAACAGAGACCCAGTACTTC.

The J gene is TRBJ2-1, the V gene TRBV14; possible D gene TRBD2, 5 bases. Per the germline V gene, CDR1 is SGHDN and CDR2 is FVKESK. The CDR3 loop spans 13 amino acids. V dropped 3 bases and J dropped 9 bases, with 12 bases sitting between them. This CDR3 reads CASSQAVGGEQFF. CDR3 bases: TGTGCCAGCAGCCAGGCCGTCGGAGGTGAGCAGTTCTTC.

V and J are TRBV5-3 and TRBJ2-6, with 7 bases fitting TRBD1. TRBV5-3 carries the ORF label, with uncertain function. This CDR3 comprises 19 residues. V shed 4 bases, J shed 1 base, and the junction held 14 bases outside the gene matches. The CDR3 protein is CARSQRTGTFFSGANVLTF. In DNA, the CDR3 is TGTGCCAGAAGCCAACGGACAGGAACTTTCTTTTCTGGGGCCAACGTCCTGACTTTC.

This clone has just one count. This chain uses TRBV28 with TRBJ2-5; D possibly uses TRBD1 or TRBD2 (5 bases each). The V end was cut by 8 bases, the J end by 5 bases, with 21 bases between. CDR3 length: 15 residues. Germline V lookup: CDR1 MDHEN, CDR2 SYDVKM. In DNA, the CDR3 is TGTGCCAGCGGGGACGGTGGGACGCCCAGGGAGACCCAGTACTTC. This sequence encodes CASGDGGTPRETQYF.

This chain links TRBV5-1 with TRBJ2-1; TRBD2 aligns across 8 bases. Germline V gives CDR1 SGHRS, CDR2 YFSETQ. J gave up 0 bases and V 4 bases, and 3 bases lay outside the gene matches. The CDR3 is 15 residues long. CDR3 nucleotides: TGCGCCAGCAGCACAAGCGGGAGCTCCTACAATGAGCAGTTCTTC. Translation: CASSTSGSSYNEQFF.

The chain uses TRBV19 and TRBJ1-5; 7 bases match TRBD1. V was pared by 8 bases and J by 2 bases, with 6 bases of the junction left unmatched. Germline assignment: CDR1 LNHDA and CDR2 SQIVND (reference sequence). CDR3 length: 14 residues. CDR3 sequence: CASRPRGGNQPQHF. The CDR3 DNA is TGTGCCAGTCGGCCCAGGGGGGGCAATCAGCCCCAGCATTTT.

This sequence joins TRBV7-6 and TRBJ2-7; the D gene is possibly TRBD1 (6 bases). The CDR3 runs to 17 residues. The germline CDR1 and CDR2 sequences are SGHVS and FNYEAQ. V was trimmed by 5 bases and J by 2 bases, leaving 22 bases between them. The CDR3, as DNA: TGTGCCAGCAGCCCAGGGGCGGTGGCCAGGGCCACCTACGAGCAGTACTTC. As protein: CASSPGAVARATYEQYF.

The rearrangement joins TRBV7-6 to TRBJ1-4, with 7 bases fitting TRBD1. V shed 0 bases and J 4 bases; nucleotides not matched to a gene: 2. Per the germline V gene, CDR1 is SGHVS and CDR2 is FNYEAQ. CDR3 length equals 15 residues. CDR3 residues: CASSLAGQNNEKLFF. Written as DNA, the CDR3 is TGTGCCAGCAGCTTAGCGGGACAGAATAATGAAAAACTGTTTTTT.

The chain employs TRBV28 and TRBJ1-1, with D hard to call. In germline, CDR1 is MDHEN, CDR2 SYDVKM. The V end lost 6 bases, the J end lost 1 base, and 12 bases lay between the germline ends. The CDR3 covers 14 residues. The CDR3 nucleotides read TGTGCCAGCAGGCTGGGGAGCAAGAACACTGAAGCTTTCTTT. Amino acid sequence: CASRLGSKNTEAFF.

CDR3 sequence reads: CTSSLCLLGRVRGSETQYF. The CDR3 DNA sequence: TGCACCAGCAGCCTATGCCTATTAGGAAGGGTCAGGGGGTCAGAGACCCAGTACTTC. The chain uses TRBV1 and TRBJ2-5; no check of the table's D call, TRBD1, against the DNA was made. TRBV1 is given as a pseudogene. This CDR3 is 19 amino acids long.

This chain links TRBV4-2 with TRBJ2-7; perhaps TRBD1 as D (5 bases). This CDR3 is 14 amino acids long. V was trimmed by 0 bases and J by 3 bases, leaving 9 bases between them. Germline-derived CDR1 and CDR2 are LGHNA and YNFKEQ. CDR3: CASSQDGRDYEQYF. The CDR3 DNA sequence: TGTGCCAGCAGCCAAGATGGCAGGGACTACGAGCAGTACTTC.

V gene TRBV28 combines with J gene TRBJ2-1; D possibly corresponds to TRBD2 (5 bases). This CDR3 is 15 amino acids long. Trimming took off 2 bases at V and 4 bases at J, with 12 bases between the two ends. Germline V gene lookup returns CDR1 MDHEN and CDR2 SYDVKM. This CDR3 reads CASSLERYPYNEQFF. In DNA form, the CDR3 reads TGTGCCAGCAGTTTAGAGCGGTACCCGTACAATGAGCAGTTCTTC.

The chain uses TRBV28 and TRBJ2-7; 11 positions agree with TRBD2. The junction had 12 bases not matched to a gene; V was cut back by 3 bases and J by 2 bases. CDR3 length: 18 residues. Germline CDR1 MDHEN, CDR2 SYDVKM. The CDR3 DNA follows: TGTGCCAGCAGTTTGGGCTTCGTGACTAGCGGGAAAGCCTACGAGCAGTACTTC. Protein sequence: CASSLGFVTSGKAYEQYF.